These T cell receptor beta chains were read from a single sample in a study of post-analysis software for immune sequencing data. TCRdb re-called the PCR reads with MiXCR, one entry per CDR3 protein. The data hold about 540,000 distinct CDR3 sequences, with roughly 34% observed a single time. The sample was blood. These receptors all come from a girl under 18 with multiple sclerosis. Each CDR3 is given with its conserved first and last residue. Fields, in order: D gene, V gene, clone size, J gene, CDR3 DNA, CDR3 protein. The D gene is left open where the match is weak. Clone size is given for some rows only: seen once, a few or many times, or a class if the clone is expanded.

>.|TRBV7-2|.|TRBJ2-1
TGTGCCAGCAGCCGAGACAGCCAACCACGGTATGAGCAGTTCTTC
CASSRDSQPRYEQFF
>.|TRBV6-1|.|TRBJ1-1
TGTGCCAGCAGTCCCTTGGGGAGGGCCCCTGAAGCTTTCTTT
CASSPLGRAPEAFF
>TRBD1|TRBV2|.|TRBJ2-1
TGTGCCAGCACCCGGGACAGGGGTCGCAATGAGCAGTTCTTC
CASTRDRGRNEQFF
>.|TRBV7-2|few|TRBJ1-6
TGTGCCAGCAGCGCCGCGGGCGGTGGCCTCCACTTT
CASSAAGGGLHF
>TRBD1|TRBV6-5|.|TRBJ2-2
TGTGCCAGCAGGAGACAGGGGACCGGGGAGCTGTTTTTT
CASRRQGTGELFF
>TRBD1|TRBV5-1|.|TRBJ2-7
TGCGCCAGCAGCTTGGGGACAGGGGGAAACTACGAGCAGTACTTC
CASSLGTGGNYEQYF
>TRBD2|TRBV7-3|few|TRBJ2-1
TGTGCCAGCAGCCCAAAACGGACTAGCGGGGGGGCCGGAAACAATGAGCAGTTCTTC
CASSPKRTSGGAGNNEQFF
>TRBD1|TRBV28|few|TRBJ2-7
TGTGCCAGCAGTTTCTCGGGACAGGCCTCTTATGAGCAGTACTTC
CASSFSGQASYEQYF
>.|TRBV5-1|.|TRBJ1-2
TGCGCCAGCAGCTTGGATCCCAGATTATTCAACTATGGCTACACCTTC
CASSLDPRLFNYGYTF
>.|TRBV7-9|.|TRBJ2-7
TGTGCCAGCAGCGGCGGTAGGAGGGGCGGCTACGAGCAGTACTTC
CASSGGRRGGYEQYF
>TRBD1|TRBV7-8|.|TRBJ1-4
TGTGCCAGCAGCTGGACAGGGGGTGCTAATGAAAAACTGTTTTTT
CASSWTGGANEKLFF
>.|TRBV11-2|few|TRBJ2-1
TGTGCCAGCAGCTTAGGGGTAGGGAGCTCCTACAATGAGCAGTTCTTC
CASSLGVGSSYNEQFF
>TRBD2|TRBV20-1|few|TRBJ2-3
TGCAGTGCTAGAGATGAGAGGGGAGGGACAGATACGCAGTATTTT
CSARDERGGTDTQYF
>.|TRBV5-4|few|TRBJ2-5
TGTGCCAGCAGCCCCCGGGACTCAGAGACCCAGTACTTC
CASSPRDSETQYF